These 23 T cell receptor beta chains originate from one sample sequenced in a study of blood T cell repertoires in COVID-19 (dated by TCRdb to 2020 to 2021). Library method: the immunoSEQ multiplex PCR assay. Drawn from immuneACCESS, this table holds only the in-frame rearrangements with V and J called that TCRdb kept. Clones are partly lost; checked studies trace under half to an unresolved V gene and leave the rest unexplained. The sample contains 200,000 to 250,000 clones, approximately 81% of them found a single time. The ten largest clones add up to 3.6% of the sample. The sample was peripheral blood. These receptors originate from a woman older than 75 with acute or convalescent COVID-19.

J is TRBJ2-1 and V is TRBV7-2, with D hard to call. The germline V and J ends were trimmed by 1 base and 6 bases, with 10 bases remaining between them. Germline-derived CDR1 and CDR2 are SGHTA and FQGNSA. This CDR3 is 14 amino acids long. CDR3: CASSLGLSGNEQFF. CDR3 DNA sequence: TGTGCCAGCAGCTTAGGATTATCGGGCAATGAGCAGTTCTTC.

The chain recombines TRBV25-1 with TRBJ1-5; D not certain. This CDR3 comprises 12 residues. The germline V gene encodes CDR1 MGHDK and CDR2 SYGVNS. The V gene lost 8 bases and the J gene lost 5 bases, with 10 bases spanning the gap. DNA of the CDR3: TGTGCCAGCTCGGGCGGGGATCAGCCCCAGCATTTT. Translated: CASSGGDQPQHF.

The chain couples TRBV15 to TRBJ2-3; unclear D gene. This CDR3 spans 14 amino acids. The ends were cut back, 4 bases at V and 0 bases at J, with 8 bases in the middle. CDR1 is LNHNV and CDR2 is YYDKDF in the germline V gene (reference sequence). The CDR3 here is CATSNLTSTDTQYF. DNA for the CDR3: TGTGCCACCAGCAATTTGACTAGCACAGATACGCAGTATTTT. The full variable domain, its missing parts supplied by reference TRBV15 and TRBJ2-3, is DAMVIQNPRYQVTQFGKPVTLSCSQTLNHNVMYWYQQKSSQAPKLLFHYYDKDFNNEADTPDNFQSRRPNTSFCFLDIRSPGLGDTAMYLCATSNLTSTDTQYFGPGTRLTVL.

This chain uses TRBV29-1 with TRBJ1-4; tentative D call: TRBD1 (5 bases). The CDR3 has 14 residues. Germline lookup yields CDR1 SQVTM and CDR2 ANQGSEA. Trimming took 6 bases from V and 3 from J, leaving 14 bases between them. The CDR3 spells CSVENRPSNEKLFF. The CDR3 DNA reads as TGCAGCGTAGAGAACAGGCCCTCTAATGAAAAACTGTTTTTT.

The chain combines TRBV2 with TRBJ1-5; D ambiguous. Trimming took 5 bases from V and 0 from J, leaving 5 bases between them. This CDR3 is 13 amino acids long. Germline V lookup: CDR1 SNHLY, CDR2 FYNNEI. The CDR3 nucleotides read TGTGCCAGCAGTTGGAGTAGCAATCAGCCCCAGCATTTT. It translates to CASSWSSNQPQHF.

The chain links TRBV9 to TRBJ1-3; D not certain. Germline CDR1 reads SGDLS; CDR2 reads YYNGEE. The CDR3 contains 15 residues. Trimming stripped 6 bases from V and 0 bases from J, with 13 bases between. CDR3 nucleotide sequence: TGTGCCAGCAATAATGAACCGAGCTCTGGAAACACCATATATTTT. Protein: CASNNEPSSGNTIYF.

This clone was seen more than once but under ten times. The V and J genes are TRBV11-3 and TRBJ2-5; D possibly corresponds to TRBD1 (6 bases). The V and J ends lost 5 bases and 1 base respectively, with 8 bases between them. Germline CDR1 reads SGHNT; CDR2 reads YENEEA. The CDR3 covers 13 residues. CDR3 nucleotide sequence: TGTGCCAGCAGCCCGGACAGCCAAGAGACCCAGTACTTC. Protein sequence: CASSPDSQETQYF.

The CDR3 nucleotides are TGTGCCAGCAGCCTTACTTGGGGCAAGAGCTCCTACAATGAGCAGTTCTTC. Its protein product is CASSLTWGKSSYNEQFF. The rearrangement joins TRBV28 to TRBJ2-1; D possibly corresponds to TRBD1 (5 bases). Per germline, CDR1 MDHEN and CDR2 SYDVKM. V lost 6 bases to trimming and J lost 0 bases, with 18 bases between them. This CDR3 contains 17 residues. Complete variable domain (other parts from reference TRBV28 and TRBJ2-1): DVKVTQSSRYLVKRTGEKVFLECVQDMDHENMFWYRQDPGLGLRLIYFSYDVKMKEKGDIPEGYSVSREKKERFSLILESASTNQTSMYLCASSLTWGKSSYNEQFFGPGTRLTVL.

The chain combines TRBV10-3 with TRBJ2-2; TRBD1 matches at 7 bases. Germline CDR1 and CDR2: ENHRY and SYGVKD. The V segment lost 6 bases and the J segment 7 bases; nucleotides outside the gene matches: 5. This CDR3 spans 13 amino acids. In DNA form, the CDR3 reads TGTGCCATCAGCGGGGACAGCAGCGGGGAGCTGTTTTTT. This translates into CAISGDSSGELFF.

This clone has more than one count but fewer than ten. The CDR3 loop reads CASSVGTSGNTGELFF. In nucleotides, the CDR3 is TGTGCCAGCAGCGTTGGGACTAGCGGGAACACCGGGGAGCTGTTTTTT. This rearrangement joins TRBV9 to TRBJ2-2; 11 nucleotides agree with TRBD2. This CDR3 has 16 residues. In germline, CDR1 is SGDLS, CDR2 YYNGEE. With 2 bases clipped from V and 1 base from J, the junction kept 1 base outside the gene matches.

The chain links TRBV11-2 to TRBJ1-1, with TRBD1 matching 8 bases. CDR1 and CDR2 from the germline V gene are SGHAT and FQNNGV. CDR3 length: 14 residues. The ends lost 6 bases at V and 5 bases at J; junction bases unmatched: 8. The CDR3 sequence: CASRWGQAGTEAFF. CDR3 in DNA: TGTGCCAGCAGATGGGGACAGGCTGGGACTGAAGCTTTCTTT.

This sequence joins TRBV7-9 and TRBJ1-5; no firm D call. Germline lookup yields CDR1 SEHNR and CDR2 FQNEAQ (reference sequence). V lost 2 bases, J lost 0 bases, and 8 bases lay in between. The CDR3 has 15 residues. The CDR3 sequence is CASSLSGLSNQPQHF. The CDR3 DNA follows: TGTGCCAGCAGCTTATCAGGACTTAGCAATCAGCCCCAGCATTTT. The whole variable domain, filled in from reference TRBV7-9 and TRBJ1-5, reads DTGVSQNPRHKITKRGQNVTFRCDPISEHNRLYWYRQTLGQGPEFLTYFQNEAQLEKSRLLSDRFSAERPKGSFSTLEIQRTEQGDSAMYLCASSLSGLSNQPQHFGDGTRLSIL.

The J gene is TRBJ1-1, the V gene TRBV24-1, with D possibly TRBD1 on 6 matching bases. The length of the CDR3 is 13 residues. Germline lookup yields CDR1 KGHDR and CDR2 SFDVKD. V lost 6 bases and J lost 9, with 16 bases in between. This CDR3 reads CATSTAGARKAFF. The CDR3 coding sequence is TGTGCCACCAGTACCGCAGGGGCTCGAAAAGCTTTCTTT.

This sequence joins TRBV27 and TRBJ1-1; 9 bases are shared with TRBD1. This CDR3 is 15 amino acids long. In germline, CDR1 is MNHEY, CDR2 SMNVEV (reference sequence). V lost 5 bases to trimming and J lost 2 bases; unmatched junction nucleotides: 6. CDR3 sequence (DNA): TGTGCCAGCAGTCGCGGGACAGGGCAAAACACTGAAGCTTTCTTT. It encodes CASSRGTGQNTEAFF.

The rearrangement joins TRBV19 to TRBJ2-1, with a weak D call TRBD2 (6 bases). Trimming cost V 10 bases and J 10 bases, with 20 bases left between them. Germline-derived CDR1 and CDR2 are LNHDA and SQIVND (reference sequence). The CDR3 consists of 13 residues. The CDR3 nucleotides read TGTGCCACCCGCAACGTAGCGGCCGGAGAGCAGTTCTTC. Its protein is CATRNVAAGEQFF.

This clone was seen a few times. The chain uses TRBV30 and TRBJ1-2; 12 nucleotides align to TRBD1. This CDR3 spans 14 amino acids. The V gene's germline CDR1 is GTSNPN and CDR2 SVGIG (reference sequence). The V and J ends lost 5 bases and 0 bases, in that order; junction bases with no gene match: 1. The CDR3, as DNA: TGTGCCTGGGGGACAGGGGGCACTAACTATGGCTACACCTTC. Translation gives CAWGTGGTNYGYTF.

This clone was picked up one time. The rearrangement uses TRBV5-1 and TRBJ2-5; D uncertain. CDR1 and CDR2 (germline): SGHRS, YFSETQ. Trimming shortened V by 0 bases and J by 4 bases, and 10 bases separated the two germline ends. There are 14 residues in the CDR3. The CDR3 sequence is CASSLGRSRETQYF. CDR3 DNA sequence: TGCGCCAGCAGCTTGGGACGGAGCCGAGAGACCCAGTACTTC.

This clone has just a few counts. The chain combines TRBV7-3 with TRBJ1-2; 7 bases match TRBD1. The CDR3 consists of 13 residues. Germline CDR1 SGHTA, CDR2 FQGTGA. Trimming removed 3 bases from V and 7 bases from J; junction bases left unmatched: 5. The CDR3 loop reads CASSFEGALGYTF. DNA for the CDR3: TGTGCCAGCAGCTTCGAGGGGGCGCTTGGCTACACCTTC.

V gene TRBV3-1 (or the pseudogene TRBV3-2) combines with J gene TRBJ2-1; TRBD2 is a possible D gene (5 bases). Trimming stripped 6 bases from V and 6 bases from J, with 12 bases between. Germline lookup yields CDR1 LGHDT and CDR2 YNNKEL (reference sequence). The CDR3 has 13 residues. The CDR3 DNA sequence: TGTGCCAGCAGGCATCGGGGTTCCAATGAGCAGTTCTTC. This translates into CASRHRGSNEQFF.

This clone was picked up one time. The chain is built from TRBV9 and TRBJ1-2; possible D gene TRBD1, 5 bases. Trimming left V 3 bases short and J 4 bases short, with 10 bases between. The CDR3 runs to 13 residues. Per germline, CDR1 SGDLS and CDR2 YYNGEE. The DNA for the CDR3 is TGTGCCAGCAGCGGCCGACAGCCCTATGGCTACACCTTC. Residues: CASSGRQPYGYTF. Complete variable domain (other parts from reference TRBV9 and TRBJ1-2): DSGVTQTPKHLITATGQRVTLRCSPRSGDLSVYWYQQSLDQGLQFLIQYYNGEERAKGNILERFSAQQFPDLHSELNLSSLELGDSALYFCASSGRQPYGYTFGSGTRLTVV.

The J gene is TRBJ1-2, the V gene TRBV18; possible D gene TRBD1, 6 bases. V shed 8 bases and J shed 5 bases, with 21 bases lying between them. Germline values: CDR1 KGHSH, CDR2 LQKENI. The CDR3 has 15 residues. CDR3 coding DNA: TGTGCCAGCACCCGGACAGTCGATGATTTTTATGGCTACACCTTC. It codes for CASTRTVDDFYGYTF.

This chain uses TRBV3-1 (or the pseudogene TRBV3-2) with TRBJ1-5; 7 bases agree with TRBD1. The V segment lost 5 bases and the J segment 2 bases; nucleotides outside the gene matches: 3. CDR3 length: 14 residues. CDR1 is LGHDT and CDR2 is YNNKEL in the germline V gene (reference sequence). The CDR3: CASSDRDGNQPQHF. CDR3 bases: TGTGCCAGCAGCGACAGGGACGGCAATCAGCCCCAGCATTTT.

The rearrangement joins TRBV7-9 to TRBJ1-4; perhaps TRBD1 as D (5 bases). With 5 bases removed from V and 8 bases from J, the gap between germline ends came to 15 bases. Per the germline V gene, CDR1 is SEHNR and CDR2 is FQNEAQ (reference sequence). The length of the CDR3 is 14 residues. In DNA, the CDR3 is TGTGCCAGCAGCGCTCTAGGGGCGGGGGAAAAACTGTTTTTT. Its translation: CASSALGAGEKLFF.